This T cell receptor beta chain was identified during a study of blood T cell repertoires in COVID-19. Study-wide context: Sites across the United States, Italy and Spain contributed samples from acute and convalescent COVID-19. Sources were T cells, B-cell-depleted T cells, or PBMCs; the material itself was cDNA or gDNA.

Source study methods: The assay estimated nucleated cells by amplifying reference gene primers. Sequencing was performed with immunoSEQ multiplex PCR; in TCRdb, only in-frame clones are kept and a portion is missing. The DNA was the basis for D and trimming; V, J and clone size are from that table. The table lists roughly 190,000 clones, 75% to 80% of them singletons. The V gene's germline CDR1 is SGHRS and CDR2 YFSETQ. J was trimmed by 7 bases and V by 0 bases; bases with no gene match: 7. CDR3 length equals 15 residues. The V gene is TRBV5-1, the J gene TRBJ2-7; 10 bases match TRBD2. This TCR was recovered from a woman aged 45-65 years with active or convalescent COVID-19. Sequenced input: peripheral blood. The CDR3 sequence: CASSLASSGSGEQYF. In DNA form, the CDR3 reads TGCGCCAGCAGCTTGGCCTCTAGCGGGAGTGGAGAGCAGTACTTC.